This T cell receptor (beta chain) was recovered during a study of response to subunit inactivated influenza vaccine. This clonotype was seen a handful of times. Its specificity is unknown. From the RT-PCR reads, TCRdb called clonotypes with MiXCR, one entry per CDR3 protein. The data show hundreds of thousands of distinct CDR3 sequences, around 13% seen once. Study-wide results and caveats: Seasonal influenza vaccination, on each occasion, was suggested by the authors to recruit few new T cells.

This TCR was sampled from a man aged 45-65 years who received an inactivated influenza vaccine. Sample: PBMCs from blood, taken roughly 45 days after vaccination.

This CDR3 is CASSLVPGLAGMALTDTQYF. CDR3 nucleotide sequence: TGTGCCAGCAGCTTAGTCCCGGGACTAGCGGGTATGGCCCTCACAGATACGCAGTATTTT. This chain connects TRBV11-2 to TRBJ2-3; TRBD2 matches 12 bases. The CDR3 runs 20 residues. CDR1 is SGHAT and CDR2 is FQNNGV in the germline V gene. The trim removed 1 base at V and 2 bases at J, leaving 13 bases unmatched.